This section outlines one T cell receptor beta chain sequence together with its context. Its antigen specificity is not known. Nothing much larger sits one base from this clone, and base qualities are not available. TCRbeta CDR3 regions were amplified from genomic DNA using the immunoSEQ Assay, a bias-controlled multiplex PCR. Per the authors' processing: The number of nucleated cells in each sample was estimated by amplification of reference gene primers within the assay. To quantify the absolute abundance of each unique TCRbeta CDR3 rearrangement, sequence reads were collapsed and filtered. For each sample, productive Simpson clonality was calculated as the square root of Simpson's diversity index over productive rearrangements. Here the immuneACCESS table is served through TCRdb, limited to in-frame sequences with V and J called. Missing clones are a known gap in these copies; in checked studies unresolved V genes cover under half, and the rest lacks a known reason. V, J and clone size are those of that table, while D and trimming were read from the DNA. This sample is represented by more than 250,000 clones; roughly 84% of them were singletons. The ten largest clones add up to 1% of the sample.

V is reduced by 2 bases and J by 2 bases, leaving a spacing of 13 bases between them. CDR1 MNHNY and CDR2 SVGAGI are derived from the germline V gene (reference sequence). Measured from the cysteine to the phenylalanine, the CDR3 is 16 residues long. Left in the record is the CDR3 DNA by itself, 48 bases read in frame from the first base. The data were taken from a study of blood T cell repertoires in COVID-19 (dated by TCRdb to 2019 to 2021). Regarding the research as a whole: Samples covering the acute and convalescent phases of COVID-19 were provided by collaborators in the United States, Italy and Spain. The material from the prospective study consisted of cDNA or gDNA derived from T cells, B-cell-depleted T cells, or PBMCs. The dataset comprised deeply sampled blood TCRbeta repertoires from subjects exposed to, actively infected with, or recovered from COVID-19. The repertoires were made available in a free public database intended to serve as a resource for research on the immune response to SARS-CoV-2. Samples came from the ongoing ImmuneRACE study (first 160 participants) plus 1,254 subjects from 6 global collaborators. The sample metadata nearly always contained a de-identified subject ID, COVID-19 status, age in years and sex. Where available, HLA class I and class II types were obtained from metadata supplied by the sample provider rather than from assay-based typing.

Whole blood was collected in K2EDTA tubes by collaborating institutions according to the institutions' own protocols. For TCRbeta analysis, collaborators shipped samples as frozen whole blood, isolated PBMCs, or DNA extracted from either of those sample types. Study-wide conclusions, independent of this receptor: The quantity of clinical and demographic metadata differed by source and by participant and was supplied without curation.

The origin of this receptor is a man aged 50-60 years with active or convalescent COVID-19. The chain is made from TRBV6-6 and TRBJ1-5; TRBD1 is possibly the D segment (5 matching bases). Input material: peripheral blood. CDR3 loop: CASSYGRGGGNQPQHF. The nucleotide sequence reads TGTGCCAGCAGTTACGGTAGGGGCGGGGGCAATCAGCCCCAGCATTTT.